This T cell receptor beta chain appears in the sequencing data of a study of preoperative IRX-2 immunotherapy in early breast cancer. Per germline, CDR1 MNHGY and CDR2 SAAAGT. The V end was cut by 10 bases, the J end by 3 bases, with 13 bases between. CDR3 length equals 12 residues. This clone showed up just once. The treatment denotes: preoperative locoregional IRX-2 cytokine immunotherapy. Preoperative locoregional IRX-2 cytokine immunotherapy was tested in the phase Ib source study. TCRdb's copy holds only in-frame clones and misses some; the assay was immunoSEQ multiplex PCR. The sample yields tens of thousands of clones, 82% seen once.

Sequencing was performed on lymph node tissue, taken after IRX-2 immunotherapy. The source of this sequence is a human donor with breast cancer. The chain couples TRBV6-8 to TRBJ2-7; TRBD1 is a possible D gene (5 bases). The CDR3 nucleotides are TGTGCCACCAAAGGGGCAGGCTACGAGCAGTACTTC. This sequence encodes CATKGAGYEQYF.